The rows below give T cell receptor beta chains drawn from one sample of a study of blood T cells in healthy people across ages. TCRdb reprocessed the 5' RACE reads with MiXCR, giving one entry per CDR3 protein. This sample has some 760,000 distinct CDR3 sequences, with 25% found just once. This sample also belongs to another study, concerning T cells of mothers and their children.

Sequences were obtained from blood. The receptors stem from a boy aged 5-17 years in good health. Each CDR3 is given with its conserved first and last residue. Fields, in order: clone size, D gene, V gene, J gene, CDR3 length, CDR3 DNA, CDR3 protein. A D gene is named only where the DNA matches it firmly. Expanded clones are given a class, and other clones once, few, many or no size at all.

-	-	TRBV20-1	TRBJ1-4	14	TGCAGTGCTAGTGGGAATCTAATAAGGGAAAGACTGTTTTTT	CSASGNLIRERLFF
few	-	TRBV4-3	TRBJ1-1	15	TGCGCCAGCAGCCAAGATACCCAGGGGAAGACTGAAGCTTTCTTT	CASSQDTQGKTEAFF
-	-	TRBV29-1	TRBJ1-1	13	TGCAGCGTTGAGGATCAGTGGGCCGTTGAAGCTTTCTTT	CSVEDQWAVEAFF
few	-	TRBV4-1	TRBJ1-4	12	TGCGCCAGCAGCCCCTATTTGGGGGGTGCGATTTTT	CASSPYLGGAIF
-	-	TRBV7-9	TRBJ2-5	15	TGTGCCAGCACCCTTATGGGGGACGTAAAAGAGACCCAGTACTTC	CASTLMGDVKETQYF
-	-	TRBV25-1	TRBJ2-3	14	TGTGCCAGCAGCCGGACTCTAAACACAGATACGCAGTATTTT	CASSRTLNTDTQYF
few	TRBD1	TRBV20-1	TRBJ2-5	17	TGCAGTGCTAGAGTGGAGGCAGGGGGCCTGTACCAAGAGACCCAGTACTTC	CSARVEAGGLYQETQYF
few	-	TRBV2	TRBJ2-5	14	TGTGCCAGCAGAGAGGGTCTGGGTAAAGAGACCCAGTACTTC	CASREGLGKETQYF
-	-	TRBV11-1	TRBJ2-7	14	TGTGCCAGCAGCGTATACAGGGATCTCGGCGAGCAGTACTTC	CASSVYRDLGEQYF
-	-	TRBV5-6	TRBJ1-1	14	TGTGCCAGCAGCTTGGCGCAGGGGCTCACTGAAGCTTTCTTT	CASSLAQGLTEAFF
-	-	TRBV5-1	TRBJ2-5	13	TGCGCCAGCTTCCGGGCCGCACAAGAGACCCAGTACTTC	CASFRAAQETQYF
few	-	TRBV5-1	TRBJ1-4	14	TGCGCCAGCAGCCAGGTCGACGAGGGGGAAAAACTGTTTTTT	CASSQVDEGEKLFF
few	-	TRBV6-1	TRBJ2-5	13	TGTGCCAGCACCGAGGTGGGCAAAGTGACCCAGTACTTC	CASTEVGKVTQYF
few	TRBD2	TRBV7-2	TRBJ2-5	15	TGTGCCAGCAGCCGCCAGTGGGCGGGGGAAGAGACCCAGTACTTC	CASSRQWAGEETQYF
-	TRBD1	TRBV15	TRBJ2-1	14	TGTGCCACCAGCCTCGATGGACAGGGAGATAGTCCGTTCTTC	CATSLDGQGDSPFF
few	TRBD2	TRBV9	TRBJ2-5	13	TGTGCCAGCAGCGTAGGGGATACAGGTCGGGAGGTCTTC	CASSVGDTGREVF
-	-	TRBV11-2	TRBJ1-6	13	TGTGCCAGCAGACCCAACTATAATTCACCCCTCCACTTT	CASRPNYNSPLHF
-	-	TRBV9	TRBJ2-7	14	TGTGCCAGCAGCCTCGGGATTAGCTCCTACGAGCAGTACTTC	CASSLGISSYEQYF
-	-	TRBV7-8	TRBJ2-3	14	TGTGCCAGCAGCTTCTGGGCAGGGACAGATACGCAGTATTTT	CASSFWAGTDTQYF
few	TRBD1	TRBV20-1	TRBJ2-7	14	TGCAGTGCCAGGACAGGGAAAAGGCTCTACGAGCAGTACTTC	CSARTGKRLYEQYF
-	-	TRBV5-1	TRBJ1-1	13	TGCGCCAGCAGAAAGTCAGGGGACACTGAAGCTTTCTTT	CASRKSGDTEAFF
-	TRBD2	TRBV20-1	TRBJ2-1	17	TGCAGTGCTACTACTAGCGGGAGGACGAGCTCCTACAATGAGCAGTTCTTC	CSATTSGRTSSYNEQFF
few	-	TRBV19	TRBJ1-6	17	TGTGCCAGTAGTATTTCCGTACAGGGACCCGGAGGGTCACCCCTCCACTTT	CASSISVQGPGGSPLHF
few	-	TRBV7-2	TRBJ2-2	14	TGTGCCAGCAGAAAAATAGCGTACACCGGGGAGCTGTTTTTT	CASRKIAYTGELFF
many	TRBD2	TRBV27	TRBJ2-5	15	TGTGCCAGCAGTTCGCCTACTAGCGGGAAAGAGACCCAGTACTTC	CASSSPTSGKETQYF
few	TRBD1	TRBV6-5	TRBJ2-3	16	TGTGCCAGCAGTTACTCCCACAGGGGAAGCACAGATACGCAGTATTTT	CASSYSHRGSTDTQYF
-	TRBD1	TRBV28	TRBJ1-2	18	TGTGCCAGCAGTTCTGAGCGACAGGGAACGGCAAGGGGCTATGGCTACACCTTC	CASSSERQGTARGYGYTF
few	-	TRBV7-6	TRBJ2-7	15	TGTGCCAGCAGCTTATACCAGGACATCTCCTACGAGCAGTACTTC	CASSLYQDISYEQYF
few	TRBD1	TRBV28	TRBJ2-3	16	TGTGCCAGCAGTTCCCGGACAGGGTTAGGCACAGATACGCAGTATTTT	CASSSRTGLGTDTQYF
-	-	TRBV7-9	TRBJ2-4	14	TGTGCCAGCAGCCCGGCCCTAATATCGGGCATTCAGTACTTC	CASSPALISGIQYF
-	TRBD1	TRBV4-1	TRBJ2-1	18	TGCGCCAGCAGCCAACCGGGACAGGGGGTTCTCTCCTACAATGAGCAGTTCTTC	CASSQPGQGVLSYNEQFF
-	-	TRBV20-1	TRBJ1-4	13	TGCAGTGCCCCCATCGAGCTGGGGGAAAAACTGTTTTTT	CSAPIELGEKLFF
-	TRBD2	TRBV2	TRBJ2-1	12	TGTGCCAGGGAGACTAGCGACAATGAGCAGTTCTTC	CARETSDNEQFF
-	-	TRBV7-2	TRBJ1-5	14	TGTGCCAGCAGCCGGACCCCGAGCAATCAGCCCCAGCATTTT	CASSRTPSNQPQHF
-	TRBD2	TRBV5-1	TRBJ2-5	15	TGCGCCAGCAGCAACTTAGCGGGGGCTGAAGAGACCCAGTACTTC	CASSNLAGAEETQYF
-	TRBD2	TRBV27	TRBJ2-5	14	TGTGCCAGCAGTCGAGGACTAGCGGATGGGACCCAGTACTTC	CASSRGLADGTQYF
few	-	TRBV7-9	TRBJ2-7	13	TGTGCCAGCAGCATTAGCGGCGATCCGAAGCAGTACTTC	CASSISGDPKQYF
-	-	TRBV27	TRBJ2-4	17	TGTGCCAGCAGTCCCACGGTGAGGGTAGGAGCCAAAAACATTCAGTACTTC	CASSPTVRVGAKNIQYF
-	TRBD1	TRBV29-1	TRBJ1-4	15	TGCAGCGTGCAGACAGGGGGCCAAGCTAATGAAAAACTGTTTTTT	CSVQTGGQANEKLFF
-	-	TRBV27	TRBJ2-1	14	TGTGCCAGCAGTTTAGGTTTGGGATTCAATGAGCAGTTCTTC	CASSLGLGFNEQFF
-	TRBD2	TRBV20-1	TRBJ2-1	16	TGCAGTGCTAGAGGGAGACTAGCGGGAGTCAGGGATGAGCAGTTCTTC	CSARGRLAGVRDEQFF
-	-	TRBV6-5	TRBJ1-4	15	TGTGCCAGCAGTTACCTCAGGGCTGGTAATGAAAAACTGTTTTTT	CASSYLRAGNEKLFF
-	-	TRBV12-3/TRBV12-4	TRBJ2-3	14	TGTGCCAGCAATTTCCGAGGGAGCACAGATACGCAGTATTTT	CASNFRGSTDTQYF
-	TRBD1	TRBV29-1	TRBJ2-4	14	TGCAGCGTGGCTAAGACAGGGGAAAAAGGCATTCAGTACTTC	CSVAKTGEKGIQYF
few	-	TRBV20-1	TRBJ2-5	13	TGCAGTGCTAGCGGGAGCGGAGGAGAGACCCAGTACTTC	CSASGSGGETQYF
-	-	TRBV6-2/TRBV6-3	TRBJ2-7	13	TGTGCCAGCAGTTACGGCAGTCCCTACGAGCAGTACTTC	CASSYGSPYEQYF
-	TRBD2	TRBV20-1	TRBJ2-1	14	TGCAGTGCGAACATCGGGACTAGATACAATGAGCAGTTCTTC	CSANIGTRYNEQFF
few	-	TRBV9	TRBJ2-7	13	TGTGCCAGCAGCGTAGATAGCGGCTACGAGCAGTACTTC	CASSVDSGYEQYF
few	-	TRBV7-9	TRBJ2-5	15	TGTGCCAGCAGCCCCGGGGACTCCTACCAAGAGACCCAGTACTTC	CASSPGDSYQETQYF
-	-	TRBV28	TRBJ2-1	14	TGTGCCAGCACCCAGGGGAAAGGTATAGATGAGCAGTTCTTC	CASTQGKGIDEQFF
few	TRBD2	TRBV28	TRBJ2-3	16	TGTGCCAGCAGTTTTACCAGCGGGAGCAGCACAGATACGCAGTATTTT	CASSFTSGSSTDTQYF
-	TRBD1	TRBV6-2/TRBV6-3	TRBJ2-7	14	TGTGCCAGCAGTTACGATCAGGGGGCCTACGAGCAGTACTTC	CASSYDQGAYEQYF
few	-	TRBV11-3	TRBJ2-5	13	TGTGCCAGCAGCTTAAATCCCCTAGGGACCCAGTACTTC	CASSLNPLGTQYF
-	-	TRBV4-3	TRBJ1-1	13	TGCGCCAGCAGCCAAGATCCGGGACAAAGGGCTTTCTTT	CASSQDPGQRAFF